Below, 29 T cell receptor beta chains from the same sample are listed, as sequenced in a study of cytomegalovirus exposure and HLA in healthy donors. The PCR used 60 Vbeta and 13 Jbeta primers. The method was immunoSEQ multiplex PCR; TCRdb's version includes in-frame clones alone and lacks a portion of them. This table has some 150,000 clones, over 65% appearing once. Sequences were obtained from PBMCs. The receptor source for this set is a man in his forties in good health and CMV-seropositive.

This chain uses TRBV19 with TRBJ1-1, with 11 bases identical to TRBD1. Trimming at V came to 5 bases and at J to 0 bases, leaving 8 bases not matched to a gene. There are 17 residues in the CDR3. Germline V lookup: CDR1 LNHDA, CDR2 SQIVND (reference sequence). Written as DNA, the CDR3 is TGTGCCAGTAGTCTCGGACAGGGGGCGGCCATGAACACTGAAGCTTTCTTT. Its protein product is CASSLGQGAAMNTEAFF.

The chain uses TRBV12-2 and TRBJ2-7; TRBD2 is the table's D call and was not checked against the DNA. TRBV12-2 is shown as a pseudogene. The CDR3 contains 17 residues. CDR3 bases: TGTGCAAGTCGCTTAGCACGGGGGGCGCCCAGCTCCTACGAGCAGTACTTC. Translated: CASRLARGAPSSYEQYF.

The J gene is TRBJ2-2, the V gene TRBV7-2; 10 bases match TRBD1. Germline V gene lookup returns CDR1 SGHTA and CDR2 FQGNSA. The CDR3 sequence is 16 residues long. The junction had 6 bases not matched to a gene; V was cut back by 6 bases and J by 2 bases. CDR3 sequence: CASSFDRGHNTGELFF. Here the CDR3 DNA reads TGTGCCAGCAGTTTCGACAGGGGGCATAACACCGGGGAGCTGTTTTTT.

This clone was counted once. The rearrangement joins TRBV7-2 to TRBJ2-7, with 7 nucleotides matching TRBD2. V shed 5 bases and J 2 bases; nucleotides not matched to a gene: 9. The CDR3 is made up of 15 amino acids. CDR1 and CDR2 (germline): SGHTA, FQGNSA. CDR3 sequence (DNA): TGTGCCAGCAGCCCGGACGGGGCGGGGGCCTACGAGCAGTACTTC. It yields the protein CASSPDGAGAYEQYF.

The V gene is TRBV7-2, the J gene TRBJ2-1, with 7 bases that match TRBD2. J was trimmed by 0 bases and V by 5 bases; bases with no gene match: 4. Per germline, CDR1 SGHTA and CDR2 FQGNSA. There are 15 residues in the CDR3. The CDR3 region is CASSTLARSYNEQFF. The CDR3 DNA is TGTGCCAGCAGCACACTAGCGCGCTCCTACAATGAGCAGTTCTTC.

The chain links TRBV9 to TRBJ1-1, with 7 bases identical to TRBD1. The CDR3 runs to 13 residues. The J segment lost 5 bases and the V segment lost 3 bases, leaving 4 bases of the junction unmatched. CDR1 SGDLS and CDR2 YYNGEE come from the germline V gene. The CDR3 sequence is CASSGQGVTEAFF. The CDR3 bases are TGTGCCAGCAGCGGTCAGGGGGTTACTGAAGCTTTCTTT. The full variable domain, its missing parts supplied by reference TRBV9 and TRBJ1-1, is DSGVTQTPKHLITATGQRVTLRCSPRSGDLSVYWYQQSLDQGLQFLIQYYNGEERAKGNILERFSAQQFPDLHSELNLSSLELGDSALYFCASSGQGVTEAFFGQGTRLTVV.

The chain joins TRBV6-4 to TRBJ2-7; maybe TRBD1 (7 bases). V lost 8 bases and J 3 bases, leaving 32 bases between the germline ends. Germline V gene data show CDR1 as MRHNA and CDR2 as SNTAGT. The CDR3 spans 19 residues. CDR3 residues: CASEDWGPRGTFSIYEQYF. In DNA, the CDR3 is TGTGCCAGCGAGGATTGGGGGCCCAGGGGGACTTTCTCTATCTACGAGCAGTACTTC.

J is TRBJ2-3 and V is TRBV7-3; a weak D match, TRBD2 (5 bases). In germline, CDR1 is SGHTA, CDR2 FQGTGA. CDR3 size: 14 residues. Trimming pared 4 bases from V and 2 bases from J, leaving 10 bases between. The CDR3 nucleotides read TGTGCCAGCAGCTGGACGGGGTCCACAGATACGCAGTATTTT. Translation: CASSWTGSTDTQYF.

This chain links TRBV30 with TRBJ1-1, with 7 bases that match TRBD1. With V trimmed by 2 bases and J by 1 base, 4 bases remained unmatched. From germline, CDR1 is GTSNPN and CDR2 SVGIG (reference sequence). The CDR3 runs to 14 residues. Here the CDR3 reads CAWSTGTANTEAFF. Here the CDR3 DNA reads TGTGCCTGGAGTACCGGGACAGCGAACACTGAAGCTTTCTTT.

The chain joins TRBV19 to TRBJ1-2; D is possibly TRBD1 (5 bases). The V and J ends lost 2 bases and 5 bases respectively, with 15 bases between them. The CDR3 spans 15 residues. Looked up from germline, CDR1 is LNHDA and CDR2 is SQIVND (reference sequence). The CDR3 nucleotides are TGTGCCAGTAGTATACACAACCCAGGGTCTTATGGCTACACCTTC. It encodes CASSIHNPGSYGYTF.

Regarding this clone: In the same sample, other DNA sequences code for this CDR3. The CDR3 DNA reads TGTGCCAGCAGCCGCCGGGACAGGGTAGACTATGGCTACACCTTC. Translated: CASSRRDRVDYGYTF. The chain carries TRBV28 and TRBJ1-2; 9 bases line up with TRBD1. Looked up from germline, CDR1 is MDHEN and CDR2 is SYDVKM. The CDR3 runs to 15 residues. V gave up 6 bases and J gave up 3 bases; unmatched junction bases: 8.

The rearrangement links TRBV7-7 to TRBJ2-5; 8 bases fit TRBD1. Germline assignment: CDR1 SSHAT and CDR2 FNYEAQ (reference sequence). The CDR3 extends over 15 amino acids. Losses at the gene ends were 5 bases for V and 1 base for J; bases not matched to a gene: 6. The CDR3 loop reads CASSDLGTGQETQYF. CDR3 DNA sequence: TGTGCCAGCAGCGACCTCGGGACAGGCCAAGAGACCCAGTACTTC.

This chain joins TRBV2 and TRBJ2-2, with a weak D call TRBD2 (5 bases). V lost 10 bases and J 0 bases, leaving 9 bases between the germline ends. Looked up from germline, CDR1 is SNHLY and CDR2 is FYNNEI. The CDR3 covers 13 residues. CDR3 in amino acids: CAIGLTNTGELFF. Here the CDR3 DNA reads TGTGCCATTGGACTTACGAACACCGGGGAGCTGTTTTTT.

The genes are TRBV6-5 and TRBJ1-1; D perhaps matches TRBD1 (6 bases). Germline values: CDR1 MNHEY, CDR2 SVGAGI. Trimming shortened V by 4 bases and J by 3 bases, and 12 bases separated the two germline ends. The CDR3 sequence is 14 residues long. The CDR3 region is CASSLRGPDTEAFF. The CDR3 bases are TGTGCCAGCAGTTTGCGGGGGCCAGACACTGAAGCTTTCTTT.

The rearrangement uses TRBV9 and TRBJ2-7; D is uncertain. The CDR3 is made up of 14 amino acids. The germline CDR1 and CDR2 sequences are SGDLS and YYNGEE. V shed 0 bases and J shed 3 bases, with 10 bases lying between them. The CDR3 here is CASSVEAENYEQYF. CDR3 DNA sequence: TGTGCCAGCAGCGTAGAAGCTGAAAACTACGAGCAGTACTTC.

The V gene is TRBV7-9, the J gene TRBJ1-2; D not certain. The germline V gene has CDR1 SEHNR and CDR2 FQNEAQ (reference sequence). Trimming left V 6 bases short and J 6 bases short, with 20 bases between. This CDR3 is built from 15 residues. CDR3 sequence: CASRPTRREVDGYTF. CDR3 in DNA: TGTGCCAGCAGACCGACTAGAAGGGAAGTAGATGGCTACACCTTC. Variable domain in full (rest from reference TRBV7-9 and TRBJ1-2): DTGVSQNPRHKITKRGQNVTFRCDPISEHNRLYWYRQTLGQGPEFLTYFQNEAQLEKSRLLSDRFSAERPKGSFSTLEIQRTEQGDSAMYLCASRPTRREVDGYTFGSGTRLTVV.

The chain uses TRBV6-5 and TRBJ1-1, with D possibly being TRBD1 (5 bases). Trimming took 2 bases from V and 10 from J, leaving 17 bases between them. The CDR3 totals 14 residues. Per the germline V gene, CDR1 is MNHEY and CDR2 is SVGAGI. Here the CDR3 DNA reads TGTGCCAGCAGTTACCCGGGTGGGGGGTCAGGAGCTTTCTTT. Amino acid sequence: CASSYPGGGSGAFF.

The rearrangement links TRBV27 to TRBJ1-2; 9 positions agree with TRBD1. The germline CDR1 and CDR2 sequences are MNHEY and SMNVEV (reference sequence). V dropped 5 bases and J dropped 4; count of bases not matched to a gene: 14. The CDR3 length is 17 residues. The CDR3 protein is CASSPRGQGGIGYGYTF. For the CDR3, the DNA is TGTGCCAGCAGTCCCCGGGGACAGGGTGGTATCGGCTATGGCTACACCTTC.

This clone was found a few times. V is TRBV28 and J is TRBJ1-3; maybe TRBD1 (6 bases). V shed 5 bases and J shed 0 bases, with 14 bases lying between them. The CDR3 is 16 amino acids. Looked up from germline, CDR1 is MDHEN and CDR2 is SYDVKM. Written as DNA, the CDR3 is TGTGCCAGCAGTACTCCCGGGACAAGCTCTGGAAACACCATATATTTT. It encodes CASSTPGTSSGNTIYF.

The chain carries TRBV19 and TRBJ2-5; TRBD1 matches 9 bases. Looked up from germline, CDR1 is LNHDA and CDR2 is SQIVND (reference sequence). The V gene end was trimmed by 10 bases and the J gene end by 6 bases; junction bases not matched to a gene: 6. The CDR3 spans 12 residues. In DNA, the CDR3 is TGTGCCACCACCGGGACAGGGAAGACCCAGTACTTC. Encoded protein: CATTGTGKTQYF.

This chain connects TRBV19 to TRBJ1-5; D is perhaps TRBD1 (5 bases). The CDR3 totals 15 residues. The germline V and J ends were trimmed by 6 bases and 0 bases, with 12 bases remaining between them. CDR1 LNHDA and CDR2 SQIVND come from the germline V gene (reference sequence). CDR3 protein: CASRAGTYSNQPQHF. The CDR3 DNA is TGTGCCAGTAGGGCCGGGACTTATAGCAATCAGCCCCAGCATTTT.

This chain joins TRBV19 and TRBJ2-7; a weak D match, TRBD2 (6 bases). V lost 6 bases and J lost 2, with 11 bases in between. This CDR3 has 13 residues. In germline, CDR1 is LNHDA, CDR2 SQIVND (reference sequence). This chain's CDR3 is CASRGGVTYEQYF. CDR3 bases: TGTGCCAGTAGGGGGGGAGTTACCTACGAGCAGTACTTC. The full variable domain, rest sourced from reference TRBV19 and TRBJ2-7, is DGGITQSPKYLFRKEGQNVTLSCEQNLNHDAMYWYRQDPGQGLRLIYYSQIVNDFQKGDIAEGYSVSREKKESFPLTVTSAQKNPTAFYLCASRGGVTYEQYFGPGTRLTVT.

The rearrangement joins TRBV6-5 to TRBJ2-7, with a weak D call TRBD2 (6 bases). The V end lost 4 bases, the J end lost 4 bases, and 11 bases lay between the germline ends. The V gene's germline CDR1 is MNHEY and CDR2 SVGAGI. The CDR3 runs 13 residues. The CDR3 spells CASSSRGKYEQYF. CDR3 DNA: TGTGCCAGCAGTTCACGGGGGAAATACGAGCAGTACTTC.

This chain connects TRBV18 to TRBJ2-3, with D tentatively TRBD1 (5 bases). Trimming removed 2 bases at V and 4 bases at J, with 16 bases between. Germline values: CDR1 KGHSH, CDR2 LQKENI. The CDR3 contains 16 residues. CDR3 in DNA: TGTGCCAGCTCACCAGAGCCCCAGGGAAACTCAGATACGCAGTATTTT. Translation: CASSPEPQGNSDTQYF.

The chain has TRBV5-1 and TRBJ2-7; TRBD2 aligns across 12 bases. Germline values: CDR1 SGHRS, CDR2 YFSETQ. V dropped 3 bases and J dropped 7; count of bases not matched to a gene: 17. CDR3 size: 18 residues. The CDR3 loop reads CASSSTPSTGLAGREQYF. CDR3 in DNA: TGCGCCAGCAGCTCCACCCCCTCGACAGGACTAGCGGGAAGGGAGCAGTACTTC.

The chain has TRBV5-4 and TRBJ2-7; 13 nucleotides align to TRBD2. V lost 4 bases and J lost 4; bases outside the gene matches: 8. The germline CDR1 and CDR2 sequences are SGHNT and YYREEE (reference sequence). This CDR3 is 16 amino acids long. CDR3 sequence (DNA): TGTGCCAGCAGCCCCCCCGGGACTAGCGGGAAGTACGAGCAGTACTTC. It encodes CASSPPGTSGKYEQYF.

J is TRBJ1-6 and V is TRBV5-1; D is perhaps TRBD1 (5 bases). The CDR3 totals 15 residues. Looked up from germline, CDR1 is SGHRS and CDR2 is YFSETQ. V was cut by 0 bases and J by 5 bases, with 9 bases left in between. The CDR3 DNA is TGCGCCAGCAGCTTGGAGACAGCAAATAATTCACCCCTCCACTTT. The encoded protein is CASSLETANNSPLHF.

The chain links TRBV25-1 to TRBJ2-1; 9 bases align to TRBD2. The CDR3 consists of 15 residues. Germline CDR1 and CDR2: MGHDK and SYGVNS. The ends lost 3 bases at V and 15 bases at J; junction bases unmatched: 15. The CDR3 DNA follows: TGTGCCAGCAGTGAGCCCGGGGGTCTAGCGGGAATACTGTTCTTC. Amino acid sequence: CASSEPGGLAGILFF.

This clone was seen only once. This rearrangement joins TRBV15 to TRBJ1-5; TRBD1 is a possible D gene (6 bases). In germline, CDR1 is LNHNV, CDR2 YYDKDF (reference sequence). V lost 0 bases to trimming and J lost 7 bases, with 13 bases between them. The CDR3 is 15 amino acids. The CDR3 here is CATSRDYRVQQPQHF. CDR3 bases: TGTGCCACCAGCAGAGACTACAGGGTCCAACAGCCCCAGCATTTT.